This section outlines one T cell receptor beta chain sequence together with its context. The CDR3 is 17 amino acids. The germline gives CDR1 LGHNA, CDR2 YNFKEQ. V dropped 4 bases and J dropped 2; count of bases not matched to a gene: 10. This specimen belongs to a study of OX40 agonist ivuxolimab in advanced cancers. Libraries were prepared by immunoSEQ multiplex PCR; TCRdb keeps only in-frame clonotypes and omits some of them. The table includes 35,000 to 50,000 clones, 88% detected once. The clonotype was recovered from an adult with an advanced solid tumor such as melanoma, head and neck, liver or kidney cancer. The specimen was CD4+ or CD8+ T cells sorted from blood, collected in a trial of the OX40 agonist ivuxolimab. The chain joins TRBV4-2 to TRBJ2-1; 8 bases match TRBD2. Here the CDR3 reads CASSPLTTSEAYNEQFF. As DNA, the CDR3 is TGTGCCAGCAGCCCTCTCACGACTAGCGAAGCCTACAATGAGCAGTTCTTC.